This record looks at one T cell receptor beta chain sequence and its context. This clone was found once. Its binding antigen is unknown. No much larger clone is present one base from it, and per-base qualities are unavailable. The sample is drawn from a study of shared clonotypes between healthy human individuals (dated by TCRdb to 2020 to 2022). Notes on the research overall: The cohort comprised a couple of women and a few men aged 18 to 49 years. For each donor, CD4 naive and CD4 memory were each run on three plates, CD8 naive on two plates, and CD8 memory on one plate. To estimate repertoire size and how much clonotypes are shared between individuals, the study performed deep sequencing of blood TCR repertoires from roughly five healthy adults. To increase sequencing depth and limit assay-specific biases, different laboratories used diverse techniques to prepare libraries and sequence TCR repertoires. Between about 0.8 and 9 billion PBMCs per donor were obtained by leukapheresis.

Ends trimmed: V by 7 bases, J by 10 bases; bases unmatched to a gene: 14. The CDR3, cysteine through phenylalanine, is 16 amino acids long. Left in the record is the CDR3 DNA by itself, 48 bases read in frame from the first base. Taken from the germline V gene, the CDR1 and CDR2 loops are MDHEN and SYDVKM. The paper's findings and limits, for the study overall: Larger estimated clonotype richness was generally found for naive subsets than for memory subsets. Because the study included a small number of donors, the genetic and exposure-history diversity represented was limited. Sampling was restricted to blood, and TCR repertoires in tissues likely differ from the TCR repertoires found in blood. About 4.5% of naive CD4, around 3.5% of naive CD8, 2.3% of memory CD4, and about 0.4% of memory CD8 clonotypes were shared across several donors. Based on pairwise subsampling, the degree of clonotype sharing among donors was expected to be affected by sequencing depth. Higher generation probabilities were observed for clonotypes shared by all four sorted-subset donors than for non-shared clonotypes. Even with the large sequencing depth, rarefaction of the sorted-subset datasets indicated that sequencing was incomplete.

CD8 naive samples were CD45RO-negative cells positively selected for CCR7, giving a CD45RA+CCR7+ population that excluded TemRA cells. The donors were healthy, HIV-negative adults who had no recently reported acute infections or vaccinations. Only Caucasian adults living in Nashville, Tennessee, USA were represented among the donors. After blood collection by leukapheresis, PBMCs were isolated using Ficoll-Histopaque density gradient centrifugation and then cryopreserved in the vapor phase of liquid nitrogen. Analytical flow cytometry was used to check the purity and quantity of each magnetically sorted T cell population. Genomic DNA was isolated from every sorted fraction and measured by UV absorbance on a Nanodrop 2000c. Using the deep immunoSEQ assay, multiplex PCR amplified TCR CDR3 regions from genomic DNA. Genomic DNA extracted from each cell subset was distributed evenly over all wells of several immunoSEQ 96-well plates, and each plate served as one replicate. For sorted subsets, approximately 0.2 ug of genomic DNA, equivalent to 25,000 to 35,000 T cell genomes, went into each replicate PCR. The purified libraries were quantified using a Qubit 3.0 fluorometer, sized with a Bioanalyzer 2100, and then quantified again using the KAPA Library Quantification kit. A separate single-read 150-cycle Illumina NextSeq 550 flow cell was used to sequence each immunoSEQ 96-well plate. The authors processed their data as follows. Because the immunoSEQ output included only junctional sequences and no quality scores, the filtering could not be the same as the filtering used for full-length reads. Sequences were annotated with PyIR, a Python wrapper for IgBLAST v1.9, and V/J genes and CDR3 were assigned using IMGT germline references. Reads with weak V/J assignments (E-value above 1e-6), missing CDR3, stop codons, out-of-frame junctions, or ambiguous translated residues were removed. A V3J clonotype was defined by an identical inferred V gene, J gene, and CDR3 amino acid sequence. Percentage overlap between repertoires was calculated by dividing the number of shared unique clonotypes by the size of the smaller repertoire. RTK rarefaction, the Chao1 estimator, and Recon v2.1 estimates of unobserved clonotypes were used to assess repertoire richness. OLGA was used to compute generation probabilities for all TCRbeta clonotypes that the gDNA method yielded from a few donors. Imported from immuneACCESS, the table was reduced by TCRdb to in-frame sequences with V and J called. These copies leave out some clones; in studies compared against another copy, an unresolved V gene accounts for under half, and the cause of the remainder is not known. From that table come the V and J calls and clone size; the DNA was used to work out D and trimming. The sample has about 2 million clones on record, over 85% of them singletons. The leading ten clones occupy about 1.1% of the sample.

Here the chain combines TRBV28 and TRBJ2-1, and 12 junction bases match TRBD1. Sequencing used naive CD8+ T cells sorted from blood. Reading the label with the study, this specimen's cell subset or site is: CD45RA+CCR7+. The sequence came from a man aged 18 to 29 in good health. The CDR3 in this case is CASNSLSGQGAPEQFF. Here is the DNA: TGTGCCAGCAATTCCCTTTCGGGACAGGGGGCCCCGGAGCAGTTCTTC.